This T cell receptor beta chain was sequenced in a study of shared clonotypes between healthy human individuals. Profiled with immunoSEQ multiplex PCR; TCRdb holds only in-frame clones, not every one. The sample includes more than 2 million clones, roughly 96% of them seen just once. Trimming removed 4 bases from V and 5 bases from J; junction bases left unmatched: 7. Germline-derived CDR1 and CDR2 are SGHKS and YYEKEE (reference sequence). The length of the CDR3 is 17 residues. The sequenced material came from naive CD4+ T cells sorted from blood. This sample's subset: CD45RA+ positively selected. This clonotype was obtained from a man younger than 30 in good health. The V call is TRBV5-5, the J call TRBJ2-3; 16 nucleotides match TRBD2. For the CDR3, the DNA is TGTGCCAGCAGCGTGGGACTAGCGGGGGGGCAGGGAGATACGCAGTATTTT. Translated: CASSVGLAGGQGDTQYF.